The clone carrying this T cell receptor beta chain was picked up many times. V was shortened by 1 base and J by 3 bases, with 1 base between the two germline ends. There are 12 residues in the CDR3. Among all donors, each was a healthy Caucasian. A universal primer site was incorporated via template switching, and the cDNA contained unique molecular identifiers. TCRdb called the 5' RACE reads again in MiXCR, with one record for every CDR3 protein. The sample records approximately 700,000 distinct CDR3 sequences, around 6% being singletons. The data were taken from a study of identical twins. The sample was naive T cells sorted from blood. The TCR comes from a man between 18 and 35 years old in good health. J is TRBJ1-5 and V is TRBV12-3 or TRBV12-4; the D is unclear. The CDR3 coding sequence is TGTGCCAGCAGTTTAGACAATCAGCCCCAGCATTTT. Protein: CASSLDNQPQHF.